Listed here are 31 T cell receptor beta chains from one sample, sequenced in a study of T cell responses to AZD1222 COVID-19 vaccine. Clones were sequenced by immunoSEQ multiplex PCR, and TCRdb holds only the in-frame ones, with some missing. Counted here are some 140,000 clones, roughly 91% occurring once; the ten biggest clones make up approximately 7%. Sequenced here: peripheral blood, sampled 28 days after the second AZD1222 dose. Receptors were obtained from an adult who received the AZD1222 COVID-19 vaccine.

V usage is TRBV9 and J usage is TRBJ2-7; the match to TRBD2 covers 8 bases. With V trimmed by 0 bases and J by 0 bases, 2 bases remained unmatched. CDR3 length: 15 residues. Looked up from germline, CDR1 is SGDLS and CDR2 is YYNGEE. The CDR3: CASSVAGGTSYEQYF. The CDR3 nucleotides read TGTGCCAGCAGCGTAGCGGGGGGGACCTCCTACGAGCAGTACTTC. The full variable domain, in which reference TRBV9 and TRBJ2-7 provide the parts outside the CDR3, is DSGVTQTPKHLITATGQRVTLRCSPRSGDLSVYWYQQSLDQGLQFLIQYYNGEERAKGNILERFSAQQFPDLHSELNLSSLELGDSALYFCASSVAGGTSYEQYFGPGTRLTVT.

This rearrangement joins TRBV10-3 to TRBJ1-1; D is ambiguous. This CDR3 has 11 residues. Trimming cost V 6 bases and J 4 bases, with 6 bases left between them. Looked up from germline, CDR1 is ENHRY and CDR2 is SYGVKD. The CDR3 bases are TGTGCCATCAGCCGGGGCACTGAAGCTTTCTTT. It specifies CAISRGTEAFF.

CDR3 bases: TGTGCCAGCAGCTTGACAGGGTTCAACAATGAGCAGTTCTTC. This codes for CASSLTGFNNEQFF. The V and J genes are TRBV5-6 and TRBJ2-1, with D tentatively TRBD1 (6 bases). Between the trimmed V and J ends, which lost 1 base and 5 bases, there was a span of 10 bases. This CDR3 is 14 amino acids long. CDR1 SGHDT and CDR2 YYEEEE come from the germline V gene.

The rearrangement links TRBV7-8 to TRBJ1-2; D not resolved. Germline CDR1 is SGHVS and CDR2 is FQNEAQ. Trimming shortened V by 4 bases and J by 4 bases, and 19 bases separated the two germline ends. The CDR3 has 16 residues. Here the CDR3 DNA reads TGTGCCAGCAGCTCCCCGATGATTGAGACACTCTATGGCTACACCTTC. Amino acid sequence: CASSSPMIETLYGYTF.

This rearrangement joins TRBV7-3 to TRBJ2-3; perhaps TRBD2 as D (5 bases). Germline assignment: CDR1 SGHTA and CDR2 FQGTGA. This CDR3 is built from 15 residues. Trimming cost V 5 bases and J 4 bases, with 16 bases left between them. Here the CDR3 reads CASSISPAGADTQYF. CDR3 bases: TGTGCCAGCAGCATCAGCCCGGCGGGTGCAGATACGCAGTATTTT.

This clone is a singleton in its sample. The rearrangement uses TRBV2 and TRBJ1-1, with D possibly being TRBD1 (5 bases). The germline V gene has CDR1 SNHLY and CDR2 FYNNEI. CDR3 length equals 13 residues. Trimming removed 9 bases at V and 7 bases at J, with 18 bases between. The CDR3 is CARGRTGAGEAFF. CDR3 DNA: TGTGCCAGGGGGCGAACAGGCGCCGGTGAAGCTTTCTTT.

V usage is TRBV12-3 or TRBV12-4 and J usage is TRBJ2-7; D remains unclear. The CDR3 length is 13 residues. The V and J ends lost 6 bases and 3 bases respectively, with 12 bases between them. The CDR3 nucleotides read TGTGCCAGCAGGCCATCAACAAGCTACGAGCAGTACTTC. Encoded protein: CASRPSTSYEQYF.

The chain couples TRBV5-1 to TRBJ1-1, with 7 bases identical to TRBD1. There are 13 residues in the CDR3. V shed 4 bases, J shed 8 bases, and the junction held 8 bases outside the gene matches. Germline CDR1 is SGHRS and CDR2 is YFSETQ. CDR3 bases: TGCGCCAGCAGCCCCGGGACAGACATCGAAGCTTTCTTT. Its translation is CASSPGTDIEAFF.

J is TRBJ2-1 and V is TRBV2; D may be TRBD1 or TRBD2 (5 bases each). CDR1 is SNHLY and CDR2 is FYNNEI in the germline V gene. The V gene lost 4 bases and the J gene lost 0 bases, with 13 bases spanning the gap. The CDR3 covers 16 residues. CDR3 nucleotide sequence: TGTGCCAGCAGTGTAGTGGCAGGGAGCTCCTACAATGAGCAGTTCTTC. This codes for CASSVVAGSSYNEQFF.

The genes are TRBV7-9 and TRBJ2-2; 10 nucleotides match TRBD2. The germline gives CDR1 SEHNR, CDR2 FQNEAQ (reference sequence). Trimming removed 2 bases from V and 4 bases from J; junction bases left unmatched: 7. The CDR3 has 17 amino acids. The CDR3 reads CASSLRAGGPVTGELFF. The CDR3 DNA reads TGTGCCAGCAGCTTAAGAGCGGGGGGGCCCGTCACCGGGGAGCTGTTTTTT.

The rearrangement joins TRBV9 to TRBJ1-2; 8 bases agree with TRBD1. J gave up 6 bases and V 2 bases, and 6 bases lay outside the gene matches. The CDR3 extends over 14 amino acids. CDR1 SGDLS and CDR2 YYNGEE come from the germline V gene. CDR3 region: CASSVPSTGDGYTF. The CDR3 nucleotides are TGTGCCAGCAGCGTCCCGTCGACAGGGGATGGCTACACCTTC.

V usage is TRBV6-5 and J usage is TRBJ2-7; D remains unclear. V was pared by 2 bases and J by 2 bases, with 7 bases between. Germline V gene lookup returns CDR1 MNHEY and CDR2 SVGAGI. This CDR3 has 13 residues. CDR3: CASSYRGAYEQYF. CDR3 sequence (DNA): TGTGCCAGCAGTTACCGAGGAGCCTACGAGCAGTACTTC.

This clone was observed a handful of times. The J gene is TRBJ1-1, the V gene TRBV28; D not resolved. The germline gives CDR1 MDHEN, CDR2 SYDVKM. Between the trimmed V and J ends, which lost 6 bases and 3 bases, there was a span of 14 bases. The CDR3 covers 14 residues. The CDR3 DNA follows: TGTGCCAGCAGGCGTCGGGCACTGGACACTGAAGCTTTCTTT. Its protein is CASRRRALDTEAFF.

The chain combines TRBV15 with TRBJ1-4; a possible D gene is TRBD1 (5 bases). CDR3 size: 18 residues. Trimming left V 6 bases short and J 0 bases short, with 20 bases between. The V gene's germline CDR1 is LNHNV and CDR2 YYDKDF (reference sequence). The CDR3 DNA reads as TGTGCCACCAGTTACTACGACAGAGCGGTGACAACTAATGAAAAACTGTTTTTT. It encodes CATSYYDRAVTTNEKLFF.

This CDR3 is CASRDGVNTEAFF. CDR3 nucleotide sequence: TGTGCCAGCAGGGACGGGGTGAACACTGAAGCTTTCTTT. The V and J genes are TRBV7-3 and TRBJ1-1, with unresolved D. The V and J ends lost 6 bases and 0 bases respectively, with 8 bases between them. Germline V gives CDR1 SGHTA, CDR2 FQGTGA. CDR3 length: 13 residues.

In this sample, this clone turned up a few times. The rearrangement uses TRBV5-4 and TRBJ1-1; D is uncertain. Germline values: CDR1 SGHNT, CDR2 YYREEE (reference sequence). CDR3 length equals 15 residues. The V end was cut by 4 bases, the J end by 1 base, with 14 bases between. The CDR3 sequence is CASSVGVGENTEAFF. The CDR3 nucleotides are TGTGCCAGCAGCGTTGGGGTCGGGGAGAACACTGAAGCTTTCTTT.

This chain uses TRBV7-9 with TRBJ1-1; no clear D gene. Germline-derived CDR1 and CDR2 are SEHNR and FQNEAQ (reference sequence). The CDR3 sequence is 14 residues long. The V and J ends lost 6 bases and 2 bases respectively, with 13 bases between them. The CDR3 here is CASRRRAFNTEAFF. The CDR3 nucleotides are TGTGCCAGCAGGCGGAGGGCGTTTAACACTGAAGCTTTCTTT.

The V call is TRBV6-5, the J call TRBJ1-3, with D tentatively TRBD1 (6 bases). V gave up 6 bases and J gave up 5 bases, with 14 bases separating them. The CDR3 has 14 residues. Germline CDR1 MNHEY, CDR2 SVGAGI. CDR3 sequence reads: CASRKQGSRNTIYF. The CDR3 region has the DNA TGTGCCAGCAGGAAACAGGGCTCGAGAAACACCATATATTTT.

The rearrangement uses TRBV2 and TRBJ1-4, with D hard to call. The V end was cut by 5 bases, the J end by 0 bases, with 7 bases between. The CDR3 has 14 amino acids. Germline CDR1 reads SNHLY; CDR2 reads FYNNEI. This chain's CDR3 is CASSLSSTNEKLFF. CDR3 nucleotides: TGTGCCAGCAGTCTAAGTTCAACTAATGAAAAACTGTTTTTT.

CDR3 in DNA: TGCGCCAGCAGCCTTCAGGGTGGGGGGACCAATGAGCAGTTCTTC. Its protein is CASSLQGGGTNEQFF. The chain is built from TRBV5-1 and TRBJ2-1; a weak D match, TRBD2 (6 bases). In germline, CDR1 is SGHRS, CDR2 YFSETQ. V shed 4 bases and J shed 6 bases, with 17 bases lying between them. The CDR3 length is 15 residues.

The chain has TRBV2 and TRBJ1-1; 12 bases map to TRBD1. CDR1 is SNHLY and CDR2 is FYNNEI in the germline V gene. Germline trimming cut 10 bases from V and 9 bases from J; bases unmatched to any gene: 9. The CDR3 has 13 amino acids. CDR3 nucleotides: TGTGCCACAAAACCGGGACAGGGGGCAAAAGCTTTCTTT. The encoded protein is CATKPGQGAKAFF.

V usage is TRBV7-2 and J usage is TRBJ2-6; unclear D gene. The CDR3 has 13 amino acids. V lost 8 bases and J 4 bases, leaving 9 bases between the germline ends. The germline CDR1 and CDR2 sequences are SGHTA and FQGNSA. CDR3 in amino acids: CASGVKGANVLTF. As DNA, the CDR3 is TGTGCCAGCGGGGTTAAAGGGGCCAACGTCCTGACTTTC.

The gene calls are TRBV15 and TRBJ2-2; D not certain. Germline CDR1 is LNHNV and CDR2 is YYDKDF (reference sequence). The V end was cut by 3 bases, the J end by 1 base, with 6 bases between. CDR3 length equals 14 residues. The CDR3, as DNA: TGTGCCACCAGCAGTGGACGGAACACCGGGGAGCTGTTTTTT. Translating it yields CATSSGRNTGELFF.

The V and J genes are TRBV18 and TRBJ2-5; D call uncertain. The CDR3 has 14 residues. CDR1 and CDR2 from the germline V gene are KGHSH and LQKENI. V was clipped by 5 bases and J by 1 base, with 11 bases between them. The DNA of the CDR3 is TGTGCCAGCTCATTCTTTTCTCGCCAAGAGACCCAGTACTTC. It yields the protein CASSFFSRQETQYF.

The V and J genes are TRBV9 and TRBJ2-1, with D unclear. Trimming removed 3 bases from V and 0 bases from J, with 10 bases in between. The germline V gene encodes CDR1 SGDLS and CDR2 YYNGEE. The CDR3 extends over 15 amino acids. The CDR3 nucleotides read TGTGCCAGCAGCGCCGGGTTAGGCTCCTACAATGAGCAGTTCTTC. It codes for CASSAGLGSYNEQFF. The full variable domain, in which reference TRBV9 and TRBJ2-1 provide the parts outside the CDR3, is DSGVTQTPKHLITATGQRVTLRCSPRSGDLSVYWYQQSLDQGLQFLIQYYNGEERAKGNILERFSAQQFPDLHSELNLSSLELGDSALYFCASSAGLGSYNEQFFGPGTRLTVL.

This clone was recorded only once. This chain connects TRBV5-1 to TRBJ2-1, with 11 bases matching TRBD2. CDR3 length: 15 amino acids. The germline gives CDR1 SGHRS, CDR2 YFSETQ. V shed 2 bases and J 4 bases; nucleotides not matched to a gene: 2. The CDR3 DNA follows: TGCGCCAGCAGCTTTAGCGGGGGGGAGTACAATGAGCAGTTCTTC. Amino acids: CASSFSGGEYNEQFF.

This chain joins TRBV4-1 and TRBJ2-7; 7 positions agree with TRBD1. Trimming cost V 3 bases and J 4 bases; bases outside gene matches: 9. The CDR3 has 15 residues. The germline gives CDR1 MGHRA, CDR2 YSYEKL. The CDR3 loop is CASSQTDRVGYEQYF. The DNA for the CDR3 is TGCGCCAGCAGCCAGACAGACAGGGTGGGTTACGAGCAGTACTTC.

This chain joins TRBV18 and TRBJ1-3, with 8 bases fitting TRBD1. V trimming: 1 base; J trimming: 0 bases; junction bases outside the gene matches: 2. The CDR3 is made up of 16 amino acids. CDR1 KGHSH and CDR2 LQKENI come from the germline V gene. CDR3 loop: CASSPRTGGSGNTIYF. The CDR3 DNA reads as TGTGCCAGCTCACCACGTACAGGGGGCTCTGGAAACACCATATATTTT.

The table lists this clone with a count of one. The chain couples TRBV29-1 to TRBJ2-2; D call uncertain. The CDR3 is 14 amino acids. Germline V gives CDR1 SQVTM, CDR2 ANQGSEA. V was cut by 1 base and J by 7 bases, with 13 bases left in between. This chain's CDR3 is CSVEGKLPNGELFF. CDR3 coding DNA: TGCAGCGTTGAAGGGAAACTCCCAAACGGGGAGCTGTTTTTT.

The chain has TRBV18 and TRBJ2-7, with TRBD2 identical over 8 bases. The CDR3 consists of 15 residues. Germline CDR1 is KGHSH and CDR2 is LQKENI. V lost 2 bases and J lost 3; bases outside the gene matches: 6. The CDR3 sequence is CASSPGPSGFYEQYF. The CDR3 DNA reads TGTGCCAGCTCACCAGGGCCTAGCGGGTTCTACGAGCAGTACTTC. Combining the CDR3 with reference TRBV18 and TRBJ2-7 gives the whole variable domain NAGVMQNPRHLVRRRGQEARLRCSPMKGHSHVYWYRQLPEEGLKFMVYLQKENIIDESGMPKERFSAEFPKEGPSILRIQQVVRGDSAAYFCASSPGPSGFYEQYFGPGTRLTVT.

Worth noting for this clone: Relative to the germline gene, one junction end is altered; a read error may explain this. The chain links TRBV7-7 to TRBJ2-2; unclear D gene. Germline CDR1 SSHAT, CDR2 FNYEAQ (reference sequence). The CDR3 has 13 amino acids. The CDR3 loop is CASSRTATGELFF. DNA for the CDR3: TGTGCTAGCAGCCGGACGGCCACCGGGGAGCTGTTTTTT.